The 25 T cell receptor beta chains given below trace back to one sample, sequenced in a study of post-analysis software for immune sequencing data. Sequencing libraries made from TCR beta cDNA carried unique molecular identifiers. MiXCR was run by TCRdb on the PCR reads, yielding one entry per CDR3 protein. The table lists 450,000 or so distinct CDR3 sequences, roughly 45% of them singletons. These TCRs' antigens remain unknown. Study outcomes and limitations: Five or six TRBV segments, TRBV5-6, TRBV5-1 and TRBV20-1 among them, were found more frequent in patients than controls.

The sample was blood. The receptors derive from a girl aged 5-17 years with multiple sclerosis.

The J gene is TRBJ1-4, the V gene TRBV10-3; D not resolved. Germline lookup yields CDR1 ENHRY and CDR2 SYGVKD. This CDR3 comprises 13 residues. V was trimmed by 6 bases and J by 5 bases, leaving 10 bases between them. CDR3 loop: CAISRDENEKLFF. In nucleotides, the CDR3 is TGTGCCATCAGCCGGGATGAAAATGAAAAACTGTTTTTT.

This chain connects TRBV29-1 to TRBJ2-5, with D maybe TRBD2 (7 bases). V was pared by 0 bases and J by 5 bases, with 16 bases between. Germline V gene data show CDR1 as SQVTM and CDR2 as ANQGSEA. The CDR3 contains 15 residues. CDR3 amino acids: CSVEDRGGGMETQYF. The CDR3, as DNA: TGCAGCGTTGAAGATCGAGGGGGGGGTATGGAGACCCAGTACTTC.

The J gene is TRBJ2-7, the V gene TRBV10-3, with D tentatively TRBD1 (5 bases). CDR3 length: 17 residues. Trimming removed 0 bases at V and 4 bases at J, with 19 bases between. Germline CDR1 is ENHRY and CDR2 is SYGVKD. The chain's CDR3 is CAISESTAGPQLYEQYF. The CDR3 DNA sequence: TGTGCCATCAGTGAGTCGACAGCAGGACCCCAGTTGTACGAGCAGTACTTC.

On this clonotype itself: One junction end does not reproduce the germline sequence, and a read error may be involved. The rearrangement joins TRBV5-6 to TRBJ1-2; maybe TRBD1 (5 bases). Per the germline V gene, CDR1 is SGHDT and CDR2 is YYEEEE. The length of the CDR3 is 14 residues. Written as DNA, the CDR3 is TGTGCCAGCAGCTTGGTCCGGGGGAACTATGACTACACCTTC. Translating it yields CASSLVRGNYDYTF.

This clonotype was found a few times. The V call is TRBV29-1, the J call TRBJ1-2; D might be TRBD1 (6 bases). Germline V gives CDR1 SQVTM, CDR2 ANQGSEA. The CDR3 is 13 residues long. V was clipped by 5 bases and J by 5 bases, with 15 bases between them. The CDR3 sequence is CSVRRTDQYGYTF. The CDR3, as DNA: TGCAGCGTTCGCCGGACAGACCAATATGGCTACACCTTC.

The V and J genes are TRBV20-1 and TRBJ2-1; 8 bases fit TRBD2. Germline CDR1 DFQATT, CDR2 SNEGSKA (reference sequence). V shed 5 bases and J 2 bases; nucleotides not matched to a gene: 8. This CDR3 spans 15 amino acids. The CDR3 sequence: CSAGPGGRTYNEQFF. CDR3 in DNA: TGCAGTGCTGGCCCCGGCGGGAGGACCTACAATGAGCAGTTCTTC.

J is TRBJ2-1 and V is TRBV7-2; tentative D call: TRBD2 (6 bases). This CDR3 is 16 amino acids long. Trimming took 2 bases from V and 9 from J, leaving 20 bases between them. CDR1 is SGHTA, CDR2 FQGNSA, per germline. CDR3 sequence reads: CASSLRMTSLSAEQFF. The CDR3 DNA follows: TGTGCCAGCAGCTTACGCATGACTAGTTTAAGTGCTGAGCAGTTCTTC. Drawing the rest from reference TRBV7-2 and TRBJ2-1, the complete variable domain is GAGVSQSPSNKVTEKGKDVELRCDPISGHTALYWYRQSLGQGLEFLIYFQGNSAPDKSGLPSDRFSAERTGGSVSTLTIQRTQQEDSAVYLCASSLRMTSLSAEQFFGPGTRLTVL.

V is TRBV20-1 and J is TRBJ2-1, with a weak D call TRBD1 (6 bases). CDR3 length: 15 amino acids. V was shortened by 3 bases and J by 0 bases, with 12 bases between the two germline ends. The V gene's germline CDR1 is DFQATT and CDR2 SNEGSKA (reference sequence). CDR3 nucleotide sequence: TGCAGTGCTAGTTTTACAGGGAACTCCTACAATGAGCAGTTCTTC. Amino acid sequence: CSASFTGNSYNEQFF.

This chain connects TRBV11-2 to TRBJ2-4, with 9 bases matching TRBD1. Trimming removed 9 bases from V and 9 bases from J; junction bases left unmatched: 6. The CDR3 runs to 12 residues. CDR1 is SGHAT and CDR2 is FQNNGV in the germline V gene. CDR3 DNA: TGTGCCAGTGGGACAGGGATGGGCATTCAGTACTTC. As protein: CASGTGMGIQYF.

V gene TRBV5-1 combines with J gene TRBJ1-6, with a weak D call TRBD1 (5 bases). Germline V gene data show CDR1 as SGHRS and CDR2 as YFSETQ. Trimming removed 0 bases at V and 6 bases at J, with 10 bases between. CDR3 length equals 15 residues. In DNA, the CDR3 is TGCGCCAGCAGCTTGGTCGACAGACCTAATTCACCCCTCCACTTT. Residues: CASSLVDRPNSPLHF.

The CDR3 sequence is CSVDGLDTQYF. The CDR3 DNA reads as TGCAGCGTTGATGGTCTGGATACGCAGTATTTT. This chain joins TRBV29-1 and TRBJ2-3; D ambiguous. Trimming removed 3 bases from V and 6 bases from J, with 7 bases in between. Germline loops: CDR1 SQVTM, CDR2 ANQGSEA. The CDR3 consists of 11 residues.

This clonotype was seen only a few times. For the CDR3, the DNA is TGTGCCAGCAGTGACCGGGAGTTGAGTGAGCAGTTCTTC. Protein: CASSDRELSEQFF. The genes are TRBV2 and TRBJ2-1; the D gene is possibly TRBD2 (6 bases). The CDR3 is 13 residues long. The germline V gene has CDR1 SNHLY and CDR2 FYNNEI. Trimming removed 3 bases at V and 9 bases at J, with 12 bases between.

The genes are TRBV2 and TRBJ2-5; 10 nucleotides align to TRBD2. J gave up 5 bases and V 7 bases, and 10 bases lay outside the gene matches. In germline, CDR1 is SNHLY, CDR2 FYNNEI. The CDR3 is made up of 15 amino acids. Here the CDR3 DNA reads TGTGCCAGCACAACTAGCGGGATAGGCTTGGAGACCCAGTACTTC. Translated, it gives CASTTSGIGLETQYF.

The rearrangement links TRBV12-3 or TRBV12-4 to TRBJ1-2; D perhaps matches TRBD1 (5 bases). Deletions cut 5 bases from V and 6 bases from J, with 16 bases between. The CDR3 is 14 residues long. The CDR3 sequence: CASSPRGNADGYTF. The CDR3 coding sequence is TGTGCCAGCAGTCCCCGGGGGAATGCGGATGGCTACACCTTC.

This clonotype was seen only a few times. The chain couples TRBV6-5 to TRBJ1-5, with D unresolved. This CDR3 has 14 amino acids. The ends were cut back, 2 bases at V and 2 bases at J, with 7 bases in the middle. Germline V CDR1 and CDR2: MNHEY, SVGAGI. The CDR3 sequence is CASSYRGGNQPQHF. DNA for the CDR3: TGTGCCAGCAGTTACCGGGGAGGCAATCAGCCCCAGCATTTT.

The rearrangement joins TRBV12-3 or TRBV12-4 to TRBJ2-1; 9 nucleotides agree with TRBD2. This CDR3 contains 13 residues. J gave up 7 bases and V 6 bases, and 4 bases lay outside the gene matches. Written as DNA, the CDR3 is TGTGCCAGCAGCCGTAGCGGGGGAAATGAGCAGTTCTTC. Residues: CASSRSGGNEQFF.

The rearrangement uses TRBV7-9 and TRBJ2-5; D is unresolved. CDR1 and CDR2 (germline): SEHNR, FQNEAQ (reference sequence). V was shortened by 5 bases and J by 5 bases, with 9 bases between the two germline ends. CDR3 length: 12 amino acids. CDR3 protein: CASSVYGETQYF. CDR3 sequence (DNA): TGTGCCAGCAGCGTTTACGGGGAGACCCAGTACTTC.

The chain recombines TRBV5-1 with TRBJ2-5; TRBD1 agrees at 7 bases. The DNA end lines up better with TRBJ2-7; the J call may be wrong. The V gene's germline CDR1 is SGHRS and CDR2 YFSETQ. CDR3 size: 13 residues. The CDR3 DNA is TGCGCCAGCAGGGGACAGCCTACCGACGAGCAGTACTTC. This codes for CASRGQPTDEQYF.

The chain carries TRBV20-1 and TRBJ2-6; possible D gene TRBD2, 6 bases. CDR1 is DFQATT, CDR2 SNEGSKA, per germline (reference sequence). V shed 5 bases and J shed 0 bases, with 8 bases lying between them. This CDR3 is built from 14 residues. CDR3 sequence reads: CSAGGSSGANVLTF. The CDR3 nucleotides read TGCAGTGCTGGGGGGAGCTCTGGGGCCAACGTCCTGACTTTC.

This clonotype was seen more than once but under ten times. The chain recombines TRBV11-3 with TRBJ2-7, with 11 bases matching TRBD2. V gave up 0 bases and J gave up 6 bases; unmatched junction bases: 7. This CDR3 spans 16 amino acids. CDR1 is SGHNT and CDR2 is YENEEA in the germline V gene. In nucleotides, the CDR3 is TGTGCCAGCAGCTTAGACTCAACTAGCGGGAGTGGCGAGCAGTACTTC. It codes for CASSLDSTSGSGEQYF.

The gene calls are TRBV6-5 and TRBJ2-1, with 16 bases identical to TRBD2. Matching the DNA end better, TRBJ2-7 makes the J call doubtful. The CDR3 runs 18 residues. The germline V gene encodes CDR1 MNHEY and CDR2 SVGAGI. The DNA for the CDR3 is TGTGCCAGCAGTTACGGGACTAGCGGGAGGGCCGCCTACAATGAGCAGTACTTC. It yields the protein CASSYGTSGRAAYNEQYF.

The CDR3 sequence: CATSESGLSQETQYF. The CDR3 coding sequence is TGTGCCACCAGTGAATCCGGACTGTCCCAAGAGACCCAGTACTTC. The rearrangement uses TRBV24-1 and TRBJ2-5; D is perhaps TRBD2 (5 bases). CDR1 and CDR2 from the germline V gene are KGHDR and SFDVKD. CDR3 length equals 15 residues. V was pared by 4 bases and J by 1 base, with 12 bases between.

This chain joins TRBV20-1 and TRBJ2-7; tentative D call: TRBD2 (5 bases). The V gene's germline CDR1 is DFQATT and CDR2 SNEGSKA (reference sequence). CDR3 length: 14 amino acids. V was pared by 5 bases and J by 2 bases, with 16 bases between. For the CDR3, the DNA is TGCAGTGCTCCCCGGGGTAGGTTTCCCTACGAGCAGTACTTC. Protein: CSAPRGRFPYEQYF.

The chain uses TRBV7-2 and TRBJ1-2; 10 bases align to TRBD1. CDR3 length equals 15 residues. Germline-derived CDR1 and CDR2 are SGHTA and FQGNSA. V was pared by 3 bases and J by 2 bases, with 3 bases of the junction left unmatched. The CDR3 nucleotides read TGTGCCAGCAGCTTCCAGACAGGGGGCAACTATGGCTACACCTTC. Residues: CASSFQTGGNYGYTF.

On this clonotype itself: The junction departs from germline at one end; a sequencing error may be responsible. This sequence joins TRBV18 and TRBJ1-2, with D hard to call. Germline V gene lookup returns CDR1 KGHSH and CDR2 LQKENI. This CDR3 has 16 residues. This chain's CDR3 is CASSPPSLTANYGYTF. CDR3 coding DNA: TGTGCCAGCTCGCCACCGAGTCTTACCGCGAACTATGGCTACACCTTC.